A single sample gave rise to the 30 T cell receptor beta chains below, sequenced in a study of vaccination and CD4 T cells after COVID-19. Treatment reported: roughly 10-day PBMC culture with coronavirus spike peptide pools or control peptides (ViraFEST assay). These receptors are not linked to any known antigen. Oncomine TCR Beta short-read sequencing was applied to DNA from cultured CD4+ T cells. TCRdb re-analysed the PCR reads in MiXCR, keeping a single row per CDR3 protein. The sample has around 12,000 distinct CDR3 sequences; more than 45% are singletons. Sequencing was performed on CD4+ T cells from blood, cultured in vitro. The source of these receptors is a human donor who had recovered from COVID-19.

This clonotype was seen a handful of times. The chain combines TRBV2 with TRBJ1-6, with D unresolved. The CDR3 is made up of 15 amino acids. Trimming pared 5 bases from V and 4 bases from J, leaving 12 bases between. Germline V gene sequence: CDR1 SNHLY, CDR2 FYNNEI. The CDR3 sequence is CASSLEHSYNSPLHF. CDR3 bases: TGTGCCAGCAGTCTAGAACACAGTTATAATTCACCCCTCCACTTT.

The chain links TRBV7-9 to TRBJ1-1, with 8 bases that match TRBD1. Germline values: CDR1 SEHNR, CDR2 FQNEAQ (reference sequence). There are 16 residues in the CDR3. Germline trimming cut 5 bases from V and 3 bases from J; bases unmatched to any gene: 11. In DNA, the CDR3 is TGTGCCAGCAGCGTATGGGACAGGTCGGTTTACACTGAAGCTTTCTTT. Its translation: CASSVWDRSVYTEAFF.

Written as DNA, the CDR3 is TGTGCCAGCAGCCCACACGCGGGCGGGCAGGGCTATGGCTACACCTTC. It yields the protein CASSPHAGGQGYGYTF. The V gene is TRBV7-3, the J gene TRBJ1-2; D may be TRBD1 (5 bases). V lost 5 bases and J lost 4, with 20 bases in between. The CDR3 has 16 residues. Germline V gives CDR1 SGHTA, CDR2 FQGTGA.

V usage is TRBV11-2 and J usage is TRBJ1-2, with a possible D match to TRBD1 (5 bases). Trimming took 0 bases from V and 3 from J, leaving 14 bases between them. The CDR3 extends over 16 amino acids. Germline lookup yields CDR1 SGHAT and CDR2 FQNNGV. The CDR3 loop is CASSLDKVWGHYGYTF. The CDR3, as DNA: TGTGCCAGCAGCTTAGATAAGGTGTGGGGCCACTATGGCTACACCTTC.

CDR3 loop: CASSLREGTYEQYF. The CDR3 nucleotides are TGTGCCAGCAGCCTGAGGGAGGGGACCTACGAGCAGTACTTC. This chain uses TRBV27 with TRBJ2-7; 7 nucleotides agree with TRBD2. This CDR3 region has 14 residues. V was clipped by 6 bases and J by 2 bases; unmatched bases: 7. CDR1 MNHEY and CDR2 SMNVEV come from the germline V gene (reference sequence).

There are a few counts of this clonotype. V is TRBV30 and J is TRBJ1-5; D may be TRBD1 (5 bases). Trimming left V 0 bases short and J 5 bases short, with 8 bases between. CDR3 size: 13 residues. CDR1 GTSNPN and CDR2 SVGIG come from the germline V gene (reference sequence). The DNA for the CDR3 is TGTGCCTGGAGTGTGGCGGGGGATCAGCCCCAGCATTTT. As protein: CAWSVAGDQPQHF.

This clonotype has more than one count but fewer than ten. The chain uses TRBV20-1 and TRBJ2-3, with 10 bases aligning to TRBD1. CDR3 size: 14 residues. After removal of 5 bases from V and 4 bases from J, the junction contained 6 bases not matched to a gene. Germline V CDR1 and CDR2: DFQATT, SNEGSKA (reference sequence). CDR3 DNA: TGCAGTGCTGACGCGGGACAGGGGCCAGATACGCAGTATTTT. This encodes CSADAGQGPDTQYF.

This rearrangement joins TRBV7-3 to TRBJ2-1; 7 bases match TRBD2. Per the germline V gene, CDR1 is SGHTA and CDR2 is FQGTGA. Trimming at V came to 5 bases and at J to 8 bases, leaving 6 bases not matched to a gene. The CDR3 contains 13 residues. The CDR3 sequence is CASSIQRDYEQFF. The CDR3 nucleotides read TGTGCCAGCAGCATCCAGCGGGATTATGAGCAGTTCTTC.

The J gene is TRBJ2-3, the V gene TRBV7-9; 9 bases agree with TRBD2. CDR1 is SEHNR and CDR2 is FQNEAQ in the germline V gene (reference sequence). V lost 3 bases and J lost 3; bases outside the gene matches: 4. The CDR3 runs to 15 residues. The CDR3 coding sequence is TGTGCCAGCAGCTTCACGGGACTAGCAACAGATACGCAGTATTTT. It specifies CASSFTGLATDTQYF. The full variable domain, rest sourced from reference TRBV7-9 and TRBJ2-3, is DTGVSQNPRHKITKRGQNVTFRCDPISEHNRLYWYRQTLGQGPEFLTYFQNEAQLEKSRLLSDRFSAERPKGSFSTLEIQRTEQGDSAMYLCASSFTGLATDTQYFGPGTRLTVL.

This clonotype was observed a handful of times. Here the CDR3 reads CASSNVSYTEAFF. CDR3 bases: TGTGCCAGCAGCAATGTCTCATACACTGAAGCTTTCTTT. The V and J genes are TRBV21-1 and TRBJ1-1. TRBV21-1 is reported as a pseudogene. CDR3 size: 13 residues.

V and J are TRBV28 and TRBJ2-2, with 7 positions matching TRBD2. CDR1 and CDR2 from the germline V gene are MDHEN and SYDVKM. CDR3 size: 14 residues. V lost 8 bases and J lost 0; bases outside the gene matches: 3. CDR3 DNA sequence: TGTGCCAGCCGCGGGGGAGCGAACACCGGGGAGCTGTTTTTT. Protein: CASRGGANTGELFF.

The chain carries TRBV12-3 or TRBV12-4 and TRBJ1-2, with TRBD1 matching 7 bases. With 3 bases clipped from V and 0 bases from J, the junction kept 4 bases outside the gene matches. The CDR3 has 15 residues. The CDR3 is CASSLWQGANYGYTF. CDR3 in DNA: TGTGCCAGCAGTTTGTGGCAGGGGGCTAACTATGGCTACACCTTC.

This clonotype has only a few counts. This chain joins TRBV28 and TRBJ1-2; D gene unclear. V lost 5 bases and J lost 7, with 8 bases in between. Germline assignment: CDR1 MDHEN and CDR2 SYDVKM. This CDR3 contains 11 residues. Written as DNA, the CDR3 is TGTGCCAGCAGTACTAAGAGTGGCTACACCTTC. Translation gives CASSTKSGYTF.

The chain carries TRBV28 and TRBJ2-3; D is perhaps TRBD2 (5 bases). In germline, CDR1 is MDHEN, CDR2 SYDVKM. The CDR3 runs 15 residues. V was shortened by 7 bases and J by 4 bases, with 18 bases between the two germline ends. The CDR3, as DNA: TGTGCCAGCAAATCGAGGAGGCCCCGACCAGATACGCAGTATTTT. Translating gives CASKSRRPRPDTQYF.

The chain couples TRBV7-8 to TRBJ2-3, with TRBD1 matching 11 bases. The junction had 2 bases not matched to a gene; V was cut back by 4 bases and J by 5 bases. Germline loops: CDR1 SGHVS, CDR2 FQNEAQ. This CDR3 is 14 amino acids long. The CDR3 loop is CASSSDRGQDTQYF. The CDR3 coding sequence is TGTGCCAGCAGCTCGGACAGGGGGCAAGATACGCAGTATTTT.

This clonotype was detected once. V gene TRBV10-2 combines with J gene TRBJ2-7, with 13 bases identical to TRBD2. The germline gives CDR1 WSHSY, CDR2 SAAADI. V shed 6 bases, J shed 3 bases, and the junction held 17 bases outside the gene matches. This CDR3 has 19 amino acids. The CDR3 loop reads CASSINPRGLAGPRYEQYF. The CDR3 DNA reads TGCGCCAGCAGCATAAACCCCCGGGGACTAGCGGGACCTCGCTACGAGCAGTACTTC.

This clonotype was seen once. This chain uses TRBV12-3 or TRBV12-4 with TRBJ1-2; the match to TRBD1 covers 8 bases. The V and J ends lost 3 bases and 5 bases, in that order; junction bases with no gene match: 5. This CDR3 is 14 amino acids long. This CDR3 reads CASSFSGQGYGYTF. In nucleotides, the CDR3 is TGTGCCAGCAGTTTTTCTGGACAGGGATATGGCTACACCTTC.

The genes are TRBV7-6 and TRBJ2-7, with 8 bases fitting TRBD2. The V and J ends lost 3 bases and 5 bases, in that order; junction bases with no gene match: 9. Germline CDR1 SGHVS, CDR2 FNYEAQ. The CDR3 runs to 15 residues. The CDR3 reads CASSLGAGGVNEQYF. CDR3 in DNA: TGTGCCAGCAGCTTGGGGGCGGGGGGAGTAAACGAGCAGTACTTC.

This chain uses TRBV6-2 or TRBV6-3 with TRBJ2-3, with TRBD1 identical over 9 bases. With 6 bases clipped from V and 5 bases from J, the junction kept 9 bases outside the gene matches. Germline V CDR1 and CDR2: MNHEY, SVGEGT. The CDR3 contains 15 residues. The CDR3 loop is CASRPWTGAKDTQYF. The CDR3 nucleotides are TGTGCCAGCAGGCCTTGGACAGGGGCGAAAGATACGCAGTATTTT.

This rearrangement joins TRBV4-2 to TRBJ2-1; D is uncertain. Germline V gives CDR1 LGHNA, CDR2 YNFKEQ. V was cut by 4 bases and J by 2 bases, with 9 bases left in between. This CDR3 is built from 14 residues. CDR3 DNA: TGTGCCAGCAGCCTCGACCGTGCCTACAATGAGCAGTTCTTC. Protein: CASSLDRAYNEQFF.

The chain has TRBV12-3 or TRBV12-4 and TRBJ1-2; the D gene is possibly TRBD1 (5 bases). V was shortened by 3 bases and J by 3 bases, with 23 bases between the two germline ends. This CDR3 has 18 amino acids. In DNA form, the CDR3 reads TGTGCCAGCAGTTTTCTGGTGGGGGTTATAGGGAACCACTATGGCTACACCTTC. The encoded protein is CASSFLVGVIGNHYGYTF.

This clonotype has a single count. The chain is built from TRBV30 and TRBJ1-1, with D unclear. Trimming left V 2 bases short and J 5 bases short, with 12 bases between. Germline CDR1 and CDR2: GTSNPN and SVGIG (reference sequence). The CDR3 is 13 amino acids. The CDR3 DNA sequence: TGTGCCTGGAGTCCCCACGGGAAAACTGAAGCTTTCTTT. Translating gives CAWSPHGKTEAFF.

The chain is built from TRBV28 and TRBJ1-3, with no clear D. Germline values: CDR1 MDHEN, CDR2 SYDVKM. Trimming removed 1 base from V and 6 bases from J, with 7 bases in between. The CDR3 covers 13 residues. The CDR3 bases are TGTGCCAGCAGTTTATTTGGGTCAAACACCATATATTTT. Its translation: CASSLFGSNTIYF. The whole variable domain, remainder taken from reference TRBV28 and TRBJ1-3, is DVKVTQSSRYLVKRTGEKVFLECVQDMDHENMFWYRQDPGLGLRLIYFSYDVKMKEKGDIPEGYSVSREKKERFSLILESASTNQTSMYLCASSLFGSNTIYFGEGSWLTVV.

V is TRBV28 and J is TRBJ2-7; D may be TRBD1 (5 bases). This CDR3 spans 13 amino acids. The germline V and J ends were trimmed by 5 bases and 3 bases, with 11 bases remaining between them. CDR1 and CDR2 (germline): MDHEN, SYDVKM. This chain's CDR3 is CASSQDTYYEQYF. The CDR3 bases are TGTGCCAGCAGTCAGGACACTTACTACGAGCAGTACTTC.

The rearrangement links TRBV7-2 to TRBJ1-1, with D possibly matching TRBD1 (5 bases). The CDR3 runs 13 residues. Germline CDR1 and CDR2: SGHTA and FQGNSA. Trimming shortened V by 2 bases and J by 4 bases, and 8 bases separated the two germline ends. The CDR3 reads CASSLWGVTEAFF. The CDR3 DNA is TGTGCCAGCAGCTTATGGGGGGTCACTGAAGCTTTCTTT.

This sequence joins TRBV7-9 and TRBJ1-2, with D tentatively TRBD1 (6 bases). CDR3 length equals 16 residues. Trimming removed 7 bases at V and 4 bases at J, with 22 bases between. Per the germline V gene, CDR1 is SEHNR and CDR2 is FQNEAQ (reference sequence). The CDR3 loop is CASNRFLDSASYGYTF. The CDR3 DNA reads TGTGCCAGCAACCGATTCCTGGACAGCGCCAGCTATGGCTACACCTTC.

This chain links TRBV9 with TRBJ1-2, with D uncertain. CDR3 length: 15 residues. The germline CDR1 and CDR2 sequences are SGDLS and YYNGEE. V lost 4 bases, J lost 5 bases, and 18 bases lay in between. The CDR3 spells CASSQGLAGGYGYTF. The CDR3 DNA is TGTGCCAGCAGCCAAGGACTAGCGGGAGGATATGGCTACACCTTC.

This clonotype came up a few times. This rearrangement joins TRBV29-1 to TRBJ2-3, with 13 positions matching TRBD2. Germline CDR1 is SQVTM and CDR2 is ANQGSEA. Trimming took 6 bases from V and 3 from J; bases not matched to a gene: 6. The CDR3 spans 15 residues. The CDR3 protein is CSVLGLAGLTDTQYF. DNA for the CDR3: TGCAGCGTCTTGGGACTAGCGGGGCTAACAGATACGCAGTATTTT.

The table lists this clonotype with a few counts. This sequence joins TRBV6-1 and TRBJ1-2; D unclear. V lost 6 bases to trimming and J lost 2 bases, with 13 bases between them. Germline V CDR1 and CDR2: MNHNS, SASEGT. The CDR3 runs 14 residues. CDR3 coding DNA: TGTGCCAGCAGCCAGGTCGTTGGGAACTATGGCTACACCTTC. Translating it yields CASSQVVGNYGYTF.

This clonotype was observed once. This chain joins TRBV6-5 and TRBJ2-7; D remains unclear. CDR3 size: 15 residues. Trimming pared 0 bases from V and 0 bases from J, leaving 9 bases between. CDR1 and CDR2 (germline): MNHEY, SVGAGI. The CDR3 DNA follows: TGTGCCAGCAGTTACTCAGGTGACACCTCCTACGAGCAGTACTTC. It is translated as CASSYSGDTSYEQYF.